Below are 15 T cell receptor beta chains sequenced from a single sample in a study of T cells in Graves' hyperthyroidism and ophthalmopathy. Amplification of TCR beta CDR3 regions used RNA as the template. Researchers ran a first-round RT-PCR on the TCR CDR3 using the HTBI primer set. TCRdb re-analysed the multiplex PCR reads in MiXCR, keeping a single row per CDR3 protein. The repertoire has hundreds of thousands of distinct CDR3 sequences, roughly a sixth of them found once; the top ten carry approximately 15%. The sequencing input was blood. These receptors were collected from a woman aged 45 to 65 with Graves' hyperthyroidism that later progressed to Graves' ophthalmopathy.

This clonotype was seen a handful of times. This chain connects TRBV5-8 to TRBJ1-2; no clear D gene. The V end lost 3 bases, the J end lost 7 bases, and 19 bases lay between the germline ends. The CDR3 spans 15 residues. Germline V lookup: CDR1 SGHTS, CDR2 YDEGEE. The CDR3, as DNA: TGTGCCAGCAGCTGGCCCGCGCAGGAGTTGTTTGGCTACACCTTC. Amino acids: CASSWPAQELFGYTF.

This chain connects TRBV19 to TRBJ1-5; no clear D. Germline V gene sequence: CDR1 LNHDA, CDR2 SQIVND (reference sequence). The CDR3 is 14 amino acids. V was trimmed by 5 bases and J by 5 bases, leaving 13 bases between them. Written as DNA, the CDR3 is TGTGCCAGTAGTCCCTTTTCTGGGGATCAGCCCCAGCATTTT. It translates to CASSPFSGDQPQHF. The complete variable domain, with remaining parts taken from reference TRBV19 and TRBJ1-5, reads DGGITQSPKYLFRKEGQNVTLSCEQNLNHDAMYWYRQDPGQGLRLIYYSQIVNDFQKGDIAEGYSVSREKKESFPLTVTSAQKNPTAFYLCASSPFSGDQPQHFGDGTRLSIL.

This clonotype was counted between two and nine times. V gene TRBV18 combines with J gene TRBJ1-4, with D perhaps TRBD1 (5 bases). V lost 6 bases and J 6 bases, leaving 14 bases between the germline ends. CDR3 length: 14 residues. Looked up from germline, CDR1 is KGHSH and CDR2 is LQKENI. The CDR3 coding sequence is TGTGCCAGCTCCATGGAGGCGGGGGATGAAAAACTGTTTTTT. Its translation: CASSMEAGDEKLFF.

The genes are TRBV27 and TRBJ2-3, with D possibly TRBD1 on 6 matching bases. CDR3 length: 15 amino acids. Trimming stripped 1 base from V and 4 bases from J, with 12 bases between. Germline values: CDR1 MNHEY, CDR2 SMNVEV (reference sequence). CDR3 sequence reads: CASSLWGQGSDTQYF. The CDR3 DNA sequence: TGTGCCAGCAGTTTATGGGGTCAGGGGTCAGATACGCAGTATTTT.

At least ten counts were recorded for this clonotype. The CDR3 is CASSSSLTSGGYNEQFF. The CDR3 coding sequence is TGCGCCAGCAGCTCTTCCTTGACTAGCGGGGGGTATAATGAGCAGTTCTTC. This chain uses TRBV5-1 with TRBJ2-1, with 13 bases matching TRBD2. Losses at the gene ends were 3 bases for V and 7 bases for J; bases not matched to a gene: 10. This CDR3 is built from 17 residues. Germline V gives CDR1 SGHRS, CDR2 YFSETQ. Looking up the rest from reference TRBV5-1 and TRBJ2-1 gives the full variable domain: KAGVTQTPRYLIKTRGQQVTLSCSPISGHRSVSWYQQTPGQGLQFLFEYFSETQRNKGNFPGRFSGRQFSNSRSEMNVSTLELGDSALYLCASSSSLTSGGYNEQFFGPGTRLTVL.

This clonotype has a handful of counts. The V gene is TRBV12-3 or TRBV12-4, the J gene TRBJ1-2; D perhaps matches TRBD1 (6 bases). Trimming left V 3 bases short and J 8 bases short, with 13 bases between. CDR3 length equals 13 residues. The CDR3 bases are TGTGCCAGCAGTTTCCCAACAGGGTCGGGCTACACCTTC. The encoded protein is CASSFPTGSGYTF.

The DNA for the CDR3 is TGTGCCACCAGCTCCAGACAGGGATATAGCAATCAGCCCCAGCATTTT. Its protein product is CATSSRQGYSNQPQHF. V usage is TRBV15 and J usage is TRBJ1-5; 7 bases map to TRBD1. The CDR3 has 16 residues. Germline V gene sequence: CDR1 LNHNV, CDR2 YYDKDF (reference sequence). V dropped 5 bases and J dropped 0; count of bases not matched to a gene: 7. The entire variable domain, with the rest obtained from reference TRBV15 and TRBJ1-5, is as follows: DAMVIQNPRYQVTQFGKPVTLSCSQTLNHNVMYWYQQKSSQAPKLLFHYYDKDFNNEADTPDNFQSRRPNTSFCFLDIRSPGLGDTAMYLCATSSRQGYSNQPQHFGDGTRLSIL.

This clonotype was counted only a few times. This chain uses TRBV7-9 with TRBJ1-1, with D uncertain. This CDR3 spans 12 amino acids. Germline V gene data show CDR1 as SEHNR and CDR2 as FQNEAQ (reference sequence). Deletions cut 1 base from V and 7 bases from J, with 7 bases between. CDR3 in amino acids: CASSLVRLEAFF. The CDR3 DNA reads as TGTGCCAGCAGCTTAGTTCGGCTTGAAGCTTTCTTT.

This clonotype has at least ten counts. This chain links TRBV20-1 with TRBJ1-1, with 7 nucleotides matching TRBD1. V shed 3 bases, J shed 0 bases, and the junction held 4 bases outside the gene matches. Germline V gene sequence: CDR1 DFQATT, CDR2 SNEGSKA (reference sequence). The CDR3 is 14 residues long. CDR3 loop: CSASWDSMNTEAFF. CDR3 bases: TGCAGTGCTAGCTGGGACAGTATGAACACTGAAGCTTTCTTT.

This clonotype occurred a few times. This chain connects TRBV2 to TRBJ1-3; no reliable D call. Trimming stripped 6 bases from V and 0 bases from J, with 15 bases between. Per the germline V gene, CDR1 is SNHLY and CDR2 is FYNNEI. CDR3 size: 16 residues. The CDR3 nucleotides are TGTGCCAGCAGCGGTAGACGGCAGAGCTCTGGAAACACCATATATTTT. The encoded protein is CASSGRRQSSGNTIYF.

Remarks on this clonotype: At one of its ends the junction is not consistent with the germline gene, which may arise from a read error. The gene calls are TRBV5-4 and TRBJ2-7; weak D call: TRBD1 (6 bases). The V gene's germline CDR1 is SGHNT and CDR2 YYREEE (reference sequence). CDR3 size: 13 residues. The chain's CDR3 is CASSLRGINEQYF. CDR3 in DNA: TGCGCCAGCAGCTTGAGGGGGATCAACGAGCAGTACTTC.

The chain recombines TRBV9 with TRBJ2-1; unclear D gene. Germline CDR1 is SGDLS and CDR2 is YYNGEE. Deletions cut 5 bases from V and 6 bases from J, with 18 bases between. This CDR3 spans 15 amino acids. The CDR3: CASSATYMGINEQFF. The CDR3 DNA reads as TGTGCCAGCAGTGCGACTTATATGGGGATCAATGAGCAGTTCTTC.

V usage is TRBV7-6 and J usage is TRBJ2-7; 9 bases map to TRBD1. The CDR3 spans 17 residues. Germline loops: CDR1 SGHVS, CDR2 FNYEAQ. V lost 1 base and J lost 4; bases outside the gene matches: 11. The CDR3 here is CASSLVHRDRAGYEQYF. In DNA form, the CDR3 reads TGTGCCAGCAGCTTAGTACACCGGGACAGGGCTGGGTACGAGCAGTACTTC.

This clonotype was recorded a few times. The chain joins TRBV11-2 to TRBJ2-7; unclear D gene. The CDR3 loop spans 16 amino acids. V lost 2 bases and J 3 bases, leaving 17 bases between the germline ends. Germline V lookup: CDR1 SGHAT, CDR2 FQNNGV. The CDR3 sequence is CASSLYVSGPVYEQYF. In DNA, the CDR3 is TGTGCCAGCAGCTTATATGTCTCAGGTCCGGTCTACGAGCAGTACTTC. Supplemented by reference TRBV11-2 and TRBJ2-7, the full variable domain reads EAGVAQSPRYKIIEKRQSVAFWCNPISGHATLYWYQQILGQGPKLLIQFQNNGVVDDSQLPKDRFSAERLKGVDSTLKIQPAKLEDSAVYLCASSLYVSGPVYEQYFGPGTRLTVT.

This clonotype came up many times. The chain carries TRBV3-1 and TRBJ2-3; D is ambiguous. The CDR3 length is 16 residues. From germline, CDR1 is LGHDT and CDR2 YNNKEL (reference sequence). Trimming stripped 1 base from V and 1 base from J, with 12 bases between. As DNA, the CDR3 is TGTGCCAGCAGCCAAGTTCTCGGGCCTGGCACAGATACGCAGTATTTT. Translated: CASSQVLGPGTDTQYF.